The present entry profiles one T cell receptor (beta chain) with its context. Antigen unknown. This CDR3 has 13 residues. V trimming: 0 bases; J trimming: 10 bases; junction bases outside the gene matches: 2. Germline V CDR1 and CDR2: SGHRS, YFSETQ. This specimen belongs to a study of CD8+CD57+ T cells in acquired aplastic anemia. Study in general: Average DNA yield from sorted CD4+ and CD8+ cells was around 3.2 ug. Where healthy donors were concerned, CD4+ cells averaged about 11 million reads. Study-wide points: Levels of CD8+ Simpson's diversity were not significantly distinct in patients versus controls.

Template material for TCR beta VDJ and CDR3 profiling consisted of genomic DNA. Each CDR3 protein gets one entry after TCRdb re-called the reads with MiXCR. The sample includes 400,000 to 500,000 distinct CDR3 sequences, 55% to 75% of them seen just once. The chain recombines TRBV5-1 with TRBJ2-5; 11 nucleotides align to TRBD2. This TCR was sampled from a human donor in good health, serving as a control. Sequenced sample: sorted CD4+, CD8+, or CD8+CD57+ T cells (not recorded which) from PBMCs. The CDR3 coding sequence is TGCGCCAGCAGCTTGGTAGGGACTAGCGGCCAGTACTTC. Translation gives CASSLVGTSGQYF.